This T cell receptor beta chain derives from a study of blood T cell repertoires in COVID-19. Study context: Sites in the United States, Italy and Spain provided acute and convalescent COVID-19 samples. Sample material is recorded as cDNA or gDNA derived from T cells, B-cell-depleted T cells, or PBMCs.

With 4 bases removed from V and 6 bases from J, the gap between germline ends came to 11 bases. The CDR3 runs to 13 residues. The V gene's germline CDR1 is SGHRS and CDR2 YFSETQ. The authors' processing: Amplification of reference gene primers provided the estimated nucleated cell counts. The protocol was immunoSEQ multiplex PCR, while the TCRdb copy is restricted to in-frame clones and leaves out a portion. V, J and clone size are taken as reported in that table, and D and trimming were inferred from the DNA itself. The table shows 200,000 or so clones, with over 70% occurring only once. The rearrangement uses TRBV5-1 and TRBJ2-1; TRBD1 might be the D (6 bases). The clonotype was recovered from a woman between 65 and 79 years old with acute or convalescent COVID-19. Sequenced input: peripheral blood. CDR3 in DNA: TGCGCCAGCAGCGCCACAGGGATCAATGAGCAGTTCTTC. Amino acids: CASSATGINEQFF.